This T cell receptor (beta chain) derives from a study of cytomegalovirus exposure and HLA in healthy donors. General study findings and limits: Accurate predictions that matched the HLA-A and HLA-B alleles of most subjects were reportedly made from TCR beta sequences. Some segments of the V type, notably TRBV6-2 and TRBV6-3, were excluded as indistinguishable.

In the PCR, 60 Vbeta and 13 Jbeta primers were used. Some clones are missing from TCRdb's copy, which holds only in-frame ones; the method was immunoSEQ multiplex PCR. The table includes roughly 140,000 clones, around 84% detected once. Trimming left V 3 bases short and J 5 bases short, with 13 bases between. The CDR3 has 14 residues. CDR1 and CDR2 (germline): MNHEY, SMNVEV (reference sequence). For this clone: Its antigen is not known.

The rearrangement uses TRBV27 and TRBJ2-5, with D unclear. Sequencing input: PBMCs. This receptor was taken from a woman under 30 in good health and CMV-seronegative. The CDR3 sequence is CASSLRPDGETQYF. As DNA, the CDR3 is TGTGCCAGCAGTTTGCGGCCAGACGGGGAGACCCAGTACTTC.